This T cell receptor beta chain was identified during a study of T cell responses to AZD1222 COVID-19 vaccine. As regards this clone: Its target is not known.

TCRdb's copy holds only in-frame clones and misses some; the assay was immunoSEQ multiplex PCR. The sample contains tens of thousands of clones, roughly nine tenths of which appear only once. Study results and caveats: Among those given AZD1222, only 6 or 7 were seropositive at baseline. Mostly white British, mostly female donors; authors suggested clonal diversity may be underestimated.

V shed 5 bases and J shed 0 bases, with 10 bases lying between them. CDR1 and CDR2 from the germline V gene are KGHSH and LQKENI. CDR3 length: 14 amino acids. This chain joins TRBV18 and TRBJ1-1; D unclear. This specimen consisted of peripheral blood, obtained on day 0 of MenACWY control vaccination. The receptor's source is an adult in good health. Written as DNA, the CDR3 is TGTGCCAGCTCAGATATATCACTGAACACTGAAGCTTTCTTT. Its translation is CASSDISLNTEAFF.